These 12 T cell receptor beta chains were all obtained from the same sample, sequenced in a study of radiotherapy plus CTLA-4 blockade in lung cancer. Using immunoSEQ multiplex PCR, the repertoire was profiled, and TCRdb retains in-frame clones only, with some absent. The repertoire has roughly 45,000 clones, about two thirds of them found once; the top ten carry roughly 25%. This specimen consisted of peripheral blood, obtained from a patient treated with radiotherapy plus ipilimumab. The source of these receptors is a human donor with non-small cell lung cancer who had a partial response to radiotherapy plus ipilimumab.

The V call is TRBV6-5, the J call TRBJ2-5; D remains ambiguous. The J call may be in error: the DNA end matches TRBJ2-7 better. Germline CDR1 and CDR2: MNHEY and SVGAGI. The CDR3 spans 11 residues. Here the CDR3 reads CATTFAYEQYF. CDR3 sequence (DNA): TGTGCCACCACCTTTGCGTACGAGCAGTACTTC.

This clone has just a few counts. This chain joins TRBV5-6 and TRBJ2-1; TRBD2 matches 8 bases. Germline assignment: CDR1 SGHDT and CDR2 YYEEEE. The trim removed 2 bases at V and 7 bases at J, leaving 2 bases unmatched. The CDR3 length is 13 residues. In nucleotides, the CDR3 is TGTGCCAGCAGCTTCCTAGCGGGTAATGAGCAGTTCTTC. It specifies CASSFLAGNEQFF. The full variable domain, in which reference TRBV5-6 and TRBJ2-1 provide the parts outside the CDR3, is DAGVTQSPTHLIKTRGQQVTLRCSPKSGHDTVSWYQQALGQGPQFIFQYYEEEERQRGNFPDRFSGHQFPNYSSELNVNALLLGDSALYLCASSFLAGNEQFFGPGTRLTVL.

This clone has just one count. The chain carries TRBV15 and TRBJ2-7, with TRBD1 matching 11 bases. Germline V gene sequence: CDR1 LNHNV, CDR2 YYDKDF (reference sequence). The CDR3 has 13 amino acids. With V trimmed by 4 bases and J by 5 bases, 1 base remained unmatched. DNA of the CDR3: TGTGCCACCAGCACGGACAGGGGGCACGAGCAGTACTTC. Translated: CATSTDRGHEQYF.

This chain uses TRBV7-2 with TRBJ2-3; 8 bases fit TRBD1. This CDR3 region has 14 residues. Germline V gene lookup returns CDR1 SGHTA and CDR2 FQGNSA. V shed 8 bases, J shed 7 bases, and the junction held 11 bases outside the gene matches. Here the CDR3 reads CASAPGGNINTQYF. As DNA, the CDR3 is TGTGCCAGCGCTCCAGGGGGCAATATTAATACGCAGTATTTT.

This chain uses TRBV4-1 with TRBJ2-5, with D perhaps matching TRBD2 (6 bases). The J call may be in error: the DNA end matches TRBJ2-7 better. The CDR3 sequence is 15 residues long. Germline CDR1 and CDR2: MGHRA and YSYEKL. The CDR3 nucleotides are TGCGCCAGCAGCCAAGAGACGGGGGACTCCTACGAGCAGTACTTC. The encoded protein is CASSQETGDSYEQYF.

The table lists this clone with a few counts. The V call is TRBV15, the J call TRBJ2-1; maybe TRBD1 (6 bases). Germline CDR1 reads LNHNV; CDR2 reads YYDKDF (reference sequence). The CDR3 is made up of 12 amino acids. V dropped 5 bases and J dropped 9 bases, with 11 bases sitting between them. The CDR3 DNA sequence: TGTGCCACCAGCCCAGAAGGGGGTGAGCAGTTCTTC. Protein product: CATSPEGGEQFF.

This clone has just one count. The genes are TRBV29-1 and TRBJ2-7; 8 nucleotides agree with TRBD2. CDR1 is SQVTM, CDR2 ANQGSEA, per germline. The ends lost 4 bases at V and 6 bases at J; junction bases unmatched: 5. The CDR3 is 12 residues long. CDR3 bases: TGCAGCGTTGCAGCGGGAGAGACCGAGCAGTACTTC. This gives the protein CSVAAGETEQYF.

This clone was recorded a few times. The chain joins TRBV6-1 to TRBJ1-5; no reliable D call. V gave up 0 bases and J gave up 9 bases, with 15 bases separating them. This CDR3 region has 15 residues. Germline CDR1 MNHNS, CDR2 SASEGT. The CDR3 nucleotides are TGTGCCAGCAGTGAAGCGTGGGCGACTACTTCGCCCCAGCATTTT. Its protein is CASSEAWATTSPQHF.

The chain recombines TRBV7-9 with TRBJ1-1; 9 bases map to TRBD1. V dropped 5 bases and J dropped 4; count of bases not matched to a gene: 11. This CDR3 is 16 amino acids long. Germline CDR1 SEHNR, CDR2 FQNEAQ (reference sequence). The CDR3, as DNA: TGTGCCAGCAGCAGTCTCATTGGGACAGGGACCACTGAAGCTTTCTTT. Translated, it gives CASSSLIGTGTTEAFF.

The CDR3 protein is CASSLVQYGYTF. For the CDR3, the DNA is TGTGCCAGCAGCTTGGTCCAGTATGGCTACACCTTC. The rearrangement joins TRBV5-8 to TRBJ1-2; no clear D gene. The CDR3 sequence is 12 residues long. CDR1 is SGHTS, CDR2 YDEGEE, per germline. The germline V and J ends were trimmed by 0 bases and 5 bases, with 5 bases remaining between them.

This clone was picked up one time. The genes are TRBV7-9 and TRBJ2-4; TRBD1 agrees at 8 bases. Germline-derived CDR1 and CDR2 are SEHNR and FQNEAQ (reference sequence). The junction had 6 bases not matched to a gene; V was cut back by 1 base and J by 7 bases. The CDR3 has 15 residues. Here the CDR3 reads CASSLDGTGTNIQYF. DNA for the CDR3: TGTGCCAGCAGCTTAGACGGGACAGGTACGAACATTCAGTACTTC.

DNA of the CDR3: TGTGCCACCAGCAGAGGACAGGCCAACACTGAAGCTTTCTTT. Encoded protein: CATSRGQANTEAFF. The gene calls are TRBV15 and TRBJ1-1; possible D gene TRBD1, 6 bases. Trimming removed 1 base from V and 2 bases from J, with 8 bases in between. Germline-derived CDR1 and CDR2 are LNHNV and YYDKDF (reference sequence). The CDR3 is 14 amino acids.